One T cell receptor beta chain is described in this entry. This specimen belongs to a study of blood T cell repertoires in COVID-19. On the study more broadly: The study drew acute and convalescent COVID-19 samples from the United States, Italy and Spain. The cDNA or gDNA used as material had been derived from T cells, B-cell-depleted T cells, or PBMCs.

Authors' methods: Amplification from reference gene primers served as the basis for estimated nucleated cell counts. Sequenced by immunoSEQ multiplex PCR; TCRdb stores in-frame clones only, minus some. Clone size and the V and J calls come from that table; the DNA yielded D and trimming. The sample lists almost 200,000 clones; 85% to 90% were seen once. Sequenced material: peripheral blood. The TCR sequence derives from a woman between 70 and 85 years old with acute or convalescent COVID-19.

The CDR3 spells CASSLRQGVTEAFF. The CDR3 DNA follows: TGTGCCAGCAGCTTAAGACAGGGGGTTACTGAAGCTTTCTTT. The chain joins TRBV7-2 to TRBJ1-1; 9 bases are a match to TRBD1. The CDR3 consists of 14 residues. Looked up from germline, CDR1 is SGHTA and CDR2 is FQGNSA. J gave up 5 bases and V 2 bases, and 3 bases lay outside the gene matches. Looking up the rest from reference TRBV7-2 and TRBJ1-1 gives the full variable domain: GAGVSQSPSNKVTEKGKDVELRCDPISGHTALYWYRQSLGQGLEFLIYFQGNSAPDKSGLPSDRFSAERTGGSVSTLTIQRTQQEDSAVYLCASSLRQGVTEAFFGQGTRLTVV.